The 2 T cell receptor beta chains reported below all come from one sample, sequenced in a study of Graves' ophthalmopathy and Graves' hyperthyroidism. Amplified material comprised TCR beta CDR3 regions derived from RNA transcripts. First-round RT-PCR relied on HTBI primers, and a second-round multiplex PCR came next. TCRdb re-analysed the multiplex PCR reads in MiXCR, keeping a single row per CDR3 protein. The table shows 580,000 or so distinct CDR3 sequences, with approximately 37% occurring only once. Source material: peripheral blood or thyroid tissue (not recorded which). These receptors were collected from an adult man with Graves' hyperthyroidism.

Only one count was recorded for this clonotype. J is TRBJ1-4 and V is TRBV7-8, with 11 bases fitting TRBD1. J lost 7 bases, V lost 3 bases, and 7 bases had no gene match. Germline V gene sequence: CDR1 SGHVS, CDR2 FQNEAQ. The CDR3 is 16 residues long. The CDR3 bases are TGTGCCAGCAGCTTGGATTCCGGGACAGGGGGTGAAAAACTGTTTTTT. This translates into CASSLDSGTGGEKLFF.

The sample holds a few counts of this clonotype. This rearrangement joins TRBV28 to TRBJ1-4, with D unclear. Germline V gene sequence: CDR1 MDHEN, CDR2 SYDVKM. The germline V and J ends were trimmed by 3 bases and 7 bases, with 9 bases remaining between them. The CDR3 has 13 residues. The CDR3 loop reads CASSLSGVEKLFF. The CDR3 coding sequence is TGTGCCAGCAGTTTGTCGGGAGTTGAAAAACTGTTTTTT. Combining the CDR3 with reference TRBV28 and TRBJ1-4 gives the whole variable domain DVKVTQSSRYLVKRTGEKVFLECVQDMDHENMFWYRQDPGLGLRLIYFSYDVKMKEKGDIPEGYSVSREKKERFSLILESASTNQTSMYLCASSLSGVEKLFFGSGTQLSVL.